Listed below are T cell receptor beta chains from one sample, sequenced in a study of technical replicates of blood from a few donors. The table came from immunoSEQ multiplex PCR; TCRdb's copy has only in-frame clones and leaves some out. Seen here are just over 80,000 clones, 96% observed once, and the top ten hold about 0.3%. The source material was T cells isolated from PBMCs. These receptors all stem from a human donor in good health. Both conserved end residues are part of each CDR3. A D gene is named only where the DNA matches it firmly. Clone size, where shown, is once, few, many, or a class for clones that have expanded.

abundance,v_gene,d_gene,j_gene,CDR3aa,CDR3nt
once,TRBV7-3,.,TRBJ2-2,CASSPDTGELFF,TGTGCCAGCAGCCCCGACACCGGGGAGCTGTTTTTT
.,TRBV6-5,.,TRBJ1-2,CASSSDRTRGLGGYTF,TGTGCCAGCAGTTCAGACAGGACGAGGGGCCTAGGGGGCTACACCTTC
once,TRBV2,TRBD1,TRBJ1-1,CASIGGYITEAFF,TGTGCCAGTATAGGGGGCTACATCACTGAAGCTTTCTTT
.,TRBV9,.,TRBJ2-5,CASSASGTHQETQYF,TGTGCCAGCAGCGCTTCCGGGACACACCAAGAGACCCAGTACTTC
.,TRBV30,TRBD1,TRBJ2-7,CAWSVLGGQVNYEQYF,TGTGCCTGGAGTGTACTAGGGGGACAGGTGAACTACGAGCAGTACTTC
.,TRBV10-3,.,TRBJ2-1,CAISAGRVNEQFF,TGTGCCATCAGTGCCGGCAGGGTCAATGAGCAGTTCTTC
.,TRBV19,.,TRBJ1-1,CASRNRGRGMNTEAFF,TGTGCCAGTAGGAATAGAGGGAGGGGAATGAACACTGAAGCTTTCTTT
.,TRBV9,.,TRBJ2-2,CASSGGGPRTGELFF,TGTGCCAGCAGCGGCGGCGGGCCTCGGACCGGGGAGCTGTTTTTT
.,TRBV11-2,.,TRBJ2-7,CASILAGGPYEVEQYF,.
.,TRBV27,.,TRBJ1-2,CASRPTALNGYTF,TGTGCCAGCAGACCCACAGCCCTCAATGGCTACACCTTC
.,TRBV20-1,.,TRBJ2-7,CSASSRDEQYF,TGCAGTGCTAGTAGCAGGGACGAGCAGTACTTC
.,TRBV7-9,.,TRBJ2-7,CASSSSYRAALYEQYF,TGTGCCAGCAGCTCTTCTTACCGAGCGGCTCTTTACGAGCAGTACTTC
.,TRBV4-2,.,TRBJ2-7,CASSQDTGPLGGQNGEQYF,TGTGCCAGCAGCCAAGATACGGGCCCTTTGGGGGGGCAAAACGGCGAGCAGTACTTC
.,TRBV30,.,TRBJ2-4,CAWRQVPNIQYF,TGTGCCTGGAGACAGGTCCCAAACATTCAGTACTTC
.,TRBV9,.,TRBJ1-4,CASSQGGGFNEKLFF,TGTGCCAGCAGCCAGGGAGGGGGGTTTAATGAAAAACTGTTTTTT
.,TRBV10-2,.,TRBJ2-7,CASSVGYAHEQYF,TGCGCCAGCAGTGTGGGCTACGCCCACGAGCAGTACTTC
.,TRBV11-2,TRBD1,TRBJ1-5,CASSLFGQGAQPQHF,TGTGCCAGCAGCTTGTTCGGACAGGGGGCCCAGCCCCAGCATTTT
.,TRBV6-5,TRBD2,TRBJ2-7,CASSYGSGSAYEQYF,TGTGCCAGCAGTTACGGTAGCGGGAGTGCCTACGAGCAGTACTTC
once,TRBV5-8,TRBD2,TRBJ2-1,CASSWGAGPYNEQFF,TGTGCCAGCAGCTGGGGAGCGGGACCCTACAATGAGCAGTTCTTC